This TCR beta chain was recovered during a study of shared clonotypes between healthy human individuals (dated by TCRdb to 2018 to 2020). In terms of the full investigation: A few men and two women, aged 18 to 49 years, made up the cohort. To estimate repertoire size and how much clonotypes are shared between individuals, the study performed deep sequencing of blood TCR repertoires from five healthy adults. To increase sequencing depth and limit assay-specific biases, TCR repertoire library preparation and sequencing were carried out by different laboratories using diverse techniques. Each donor's leukapheresis produced roughly between roughly 0.9 and 8.9 billion PBMCs. Summary of the overall study and its limitations: The small number of donors limited the genetic and exposure-history diversity represented. Sampling was restricted to blood, and TCR repertoires in tissues likely differ from the TCR repertoires found in blood. Pairwise subsampling led to the expectation that sequencing depth would affect the degree of clonotype sharing among donors.

Donors were healthy HIV-negative adults with no recently reported acute infections or vaccinations. Only Caucasian adults living in Nashville, Tennessee, USA were represented among the donors. For unsorted samples, 90 million or so PBMCs were counted, and genomic DNA was extracted using the QIAamp DNA Blood Mini kit. Blood was obtained by leukapheresis, after which PBMCs were separated by Ficoll-Histopaque density gradient centrifugation and cryopreserved in liquid nitrogen vapor phase. TCR CDR3 regions were amplified from genomic DNA by multiplex PCR using the deep immunoSEQ assay. Extracted genomic DNA from each cell subset was distributed evenly across all wells of several immunoSEQ 96-well plates, and each plate was treated as a replicate. For unsorted PBMC, each replicate PCR was loaded with about 280 ng genomic DNA, equivalent to 30,000 or so T cell genomes. Genomic DNA from unsorted PBMC was sequenced over ten immunoSEQ deep assay plates. Purified libraries were quantified with a Qubit 3.0 fluorometer, sized on a Bioanalyzer 2100, and re-quantified with the KAPA Library Quantification kit. Every immunoSEQ 96-well plate was sequenced on a dedicated single-read 150-cycle Illumina NextSeq 550 flow cell. The original pipeline was this. The immunoSEQ output contained only junctional sequences without quality scores, so filtering could not match that applied to full-length reads. To assign V/J genes and CDR3, sequences were annotated using PyIR, a Python wrapper for IgBLAST v1.9, with IMGT germline references. Reads were removed for weak V/J assignments (E-value above 1e-6), missing CDR3, stop codons, out-of-frame junctions, or ambiguous translated residues. V3J clonotypes were defined as sequences sharing an identical inferred V gene, J gene, and CDR3 amino acid sequence. To compute the percentage overlap between repertoires, the number of shared unique clonotypes was divided by the size of the smaller repertoire. Repertoire richness was assessed with RTK rarefaction, the Chao1 estimator, and Recon v2.1 estimates of unobserved clonotypes. The source is immuneACCESS, and TCRdb retained only in-frame sequences with V and J called. Part of the clones is not carried over; for the studies checked, unresolved V genes explain less than half of this, and the remainder is unexplained. The V and J calls and clone size were taken over from that table, and D and trimming were inferred from the DNA. This sample lists some 480,000 clones; about 80% were detected once. Roughly 12% of the sample is held by the ten biggest clonotypes.

In its sample, this clone was seen a few times. Its antigen is not yet known. No base qualities exist here, and no much larger clone lies one base off it. Specimen: PBMCs. This TCR was recovered from a woman aged 40 to 50 in good health. Some clones in this sample may be carry-over from other donors' samples.

The CDR3 in this case is CASSQGLYGTDTQYF. The bases are TGCGCCAGCTCGCAGGGCCTTTATGGCACAGATACGCAGTATTTT. The sequence is built from TRBV5-1 and TRBJ2-3; possibly the D gene is TRBD1, per 5 matching bases. The germline V gene sets CDR1 to SGHRS and CDR2 to YFSETQ. Trimming takes 7 bases from V and 1 base from J, and the germline ends sit 16 bases apart. From its cysteine to its phenylalanine, the CDR3 spans 15 amino acids. Only CDR3 DNA remains: 45 bases, in frame from the first base.